This record concerns one TCR beta chain sequence. Then a second PCR, running roughly 7 to 11 cycles, was carried out with a sample-barcoded 5' primer and a J-beta primer mix. Unique molecular identifiers of 12 random nucleotides labeled each cDNA. A single record per CDR3 protein comes from TCRdb applying MiXCR to the 5' RACE reads. The sample yields 1,500,000 or so distinct CDR3 sequences, 55% to 75% seen once. Isolating PBMCs gave at least 6.5 million of these cells per sample. These data are taken from a study of blood T cells in healthy people across ages. This clonotype originated in a man aged 18 to 35 in good health. The source material was blood.

The CDR3 DNA is TGCAGCCTCCGACTAGCGGGCACAGATACGCAGTATTTT. Translation gives CSLRLAGTDTQYF. V usage is TRBV20-1 and J usage is TRBJ2-3; 9 bases line up with TRBD2. This CDR3 comprises 13 residues. From germline, CDR1 is DFQATT and CDR2 SNEGSKA (reference sequence).